This T cell receptor (beta chain) was sequenced during a study of T cell changes during pregnancy in multiple sclerosis. The CDR3 spans 13 residues. Trimming left V 6 bases short and J 3 bases short, with 12 bases between. In germline, CDR1 is MGHDK, CDR2 SYGVNS. Only in-frame clones appear in the TCRdb table, and some are missing; sequencing was by immunoSEQ multiplex PCR. The sample has roughly 14,000 clones; 83% are singletons. V gene TRBV25-1 combines with J gene TRBJ2-7; no clear D gene. The TCR was taken from a female donor in good health, enrolled as a control in a pregnancy study. The sequences come from CD8+ T cells from peripheral blood mononuclear cells, collected after pregnancy. CDR3 sequence: CASSPNAVYEQYF. DNA for the CDR3: TGTGCCAGCAGCCCAAATGCGGTCTACGAGCAGTACTTC.